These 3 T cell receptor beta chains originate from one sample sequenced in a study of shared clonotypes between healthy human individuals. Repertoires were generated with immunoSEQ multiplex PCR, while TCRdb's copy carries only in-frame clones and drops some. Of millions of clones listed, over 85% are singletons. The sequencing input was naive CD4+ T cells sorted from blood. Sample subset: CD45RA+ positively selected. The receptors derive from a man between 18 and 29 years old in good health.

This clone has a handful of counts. The CDR3 reads CASSPRGRGPGNQPQHF. CDR3 nucleotides: TGTGCCAGCAGTCCTCGGGGCAGGGGGCCTGGCAATCAGCCCCAGCATTTT. The chain joins TRBV2 to TRBJ1-5, with 8 bases identical to TRBD1. Trimming cost V 5 bases and J 2 bases; bases outside gene matches: 11. The germline V gene encodes CDR1 SNHLY and CDR2 FYNNEI. The CDR3 consists of 17 residues. The complete variable domain, with remaining parts taken from reference TRBV2 and TRBJ1-5, reads EPEVTQTPSHQVTQMGQEVILRCVPISNHLYFYWYRQILGQKVEFLVSFYNNEISEKSEIFDDQFSVERPDGSNFTLKIRSTKLEDSAMYFCASSPRGRGPGNQPQHFGDGTRLSIL.

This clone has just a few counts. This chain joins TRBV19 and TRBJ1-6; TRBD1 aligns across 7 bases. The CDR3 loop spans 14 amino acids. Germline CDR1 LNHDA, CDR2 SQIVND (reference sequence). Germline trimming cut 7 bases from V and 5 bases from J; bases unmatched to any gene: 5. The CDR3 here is CASTTGTDNSPLHF. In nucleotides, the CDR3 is TGTGCCAGTACCACCGGGACAGATAATTCACCCCTCCACTTT.

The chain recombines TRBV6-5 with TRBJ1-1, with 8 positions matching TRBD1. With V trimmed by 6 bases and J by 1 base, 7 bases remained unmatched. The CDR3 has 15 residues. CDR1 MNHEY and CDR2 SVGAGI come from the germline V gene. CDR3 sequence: CASRGQALGNTEAFF. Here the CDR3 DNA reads TGTGCCAGCAGGGGACAGGCCCTCGGGAACACTGAAGCTTTCTTT.